Following are 21 T cell receptor beta chains from one sample sequenced in a study of blood T cell repertoires in COVID-19. The protocol was immunoSEQ multiplex PCR, while the TCRdb copy is restricted to in-frame clones and leaves out a portion. The table shows under 200,000 clones, with around four fifths occurring only once. Specimen: peripheral blood. The receptors stem from a man in his 70s with acute or convalescent COVID-19.

The chain is built from TRBV7-9 and TRBJ2-2; D is perhaps TRBD1 (6 bases). Germline-derived CDR1 and CDR2 are SEHNR and FQNEAQ (reference sequence). The germline V and J ends were trimmed by 5 bases and 9 bases, with 16 bases remaining between them. This CDR3 has 14 residues. The CDR3 DNA follows: TGTGCCAGCAGCCTCCTGGGGGCGCGTCGGGAGCTGTTTTTT. Protein product: CASSLLGARRELFF. The entire variable domain, with the rest obtained from reference TRBV7-9 and TRBJ2-2, is as follows: DTGVSQNPRHKITKRGQNVTFRCDPISEHNRLYWYRQTLGQGPEFLTYFQNEAQLEKSRLLSDRFSAERPKGSFSTLEIQRTEQGDSAMYLCASSLLGARRELFFGEGSRLTVL.

The chain joins TRBV29-1 to TRBJ1-2; no reliable D call. The ends were cut back, 7 bases at V and 6 bases at J, with 15 bases in the middle. The CDR3 covers 12 residues. CDR1 and CDR2 from the germline V gene are SQVTM and ANQGSEA. CDR3 nucleotides: TGCAGCGCTAACCGAGGAGCGAATGGCTACACCTTC. Protein sequence: CSANRGANGYTF. Full variable domain (outside the CDR3, taken from reference TRBV29-1 and TRBJ1-2): SAVISQKPSRDICQRGTSLTIQCQVDSQVTMMFWYRQQPGQSLTLIATANQGSEATYESGFVIDKFPISRPNLTFSTLTVSNMSPEDSSIYLCSANRGANGYTFGSGTRLTVV.

This clone was seen just once. The V gene is TRBV4-2, the J gene TRBJ2-5, with D possibly matching TRBD2 (5 bases). Trimming took off 3 bases at V and 2 bases at J, with 16 bases between the two ends. Germline CDR1 is LGHNA and CDR2 is YNFKEQ. This CDR3 contains 16 residues. The CDR3 DNA is TGTGCCAGCAGCCAGGAATCCGGGATTATACAAGAGACCCAGTACTTC. As protein: CASSQESGIIQETQYF.

The CDR3 sequence: CASRLRTQGFTDTQYF. In nucleotides, the CDR3 is TGTGCCAGCAGACTGCGGACCCAGGGGTTCACAGATACGCAGTATTTT. The chain joins TRBV27 to TRBJ2-3, with D possibly being TRBD1 (6 bases). Deletions cut 6 bases from V and 2 bases from J, with 18 bases between. CDR3 size: 16 residues. CDR1 and CDR2 from the germline V gene are MNHEY and SMNVEV (reference sequence).

This sequence joins TRBV7-9 and TRBJ1-2; the D gene is possibly TRBD1 (5 bases). The germline V gene encodes CDR1 SEHNR and CDR2 FQNEAQ (reference sequence). The ends were cut back, 2 bases at V and 8 bases at J, with 15 bases in the middle. The CDR3 runs to 14 residues. As DNA, the CDR3 is TGTGCCAGCAGCTTACTCCAGGGATTCGGGGGCTACACCTTC. The encoded protein is CASSLLQGFGGYTF. Using reference TRBV7-9 and TRBJ1-2 for the parts outside the CDR3, the full variable domain is DTGVSQNPRHKITKRGQNVTFRCDPISEHNRLYWYRQTLGQGPEFLTYFQNEAQLEKSRLLSDRFSAERPKGSFSTLEIQRTEQGDSAMYLCASSLLQGFGGYTFGSGTRLTVV.

The sample holds one count of this clone. V usage is TRBV7-9 and J usage is TRBJ1-3; no firm D call. The CDR3 is 12 residues long. Germline-derived CDR1 and CDR2 are SEHNR and FQNEAQ (reference sequence). V was clipped by 4 bases and J by 6 bases, with 7 bases between them. The CDR3 region has the DNA TGTGCCAGCAGCTCCCCCCAAAACACCATATATTTT. Its protein is CASSSPQNTIYF.

V gene TRBV6-1 combines with J gene TRBJ1-1; 7 bases are shared with TRBD1. The trim removed 2 bases at V and 1 base at J, leaving 1 base unmatched. This CDR3 is 14 amino acids long. Per the germline V gene, CDR1 is MNHNS and CDR2 is SASEGT. This CDR3 reads CASSERTGNTEAFF. CDR3 nucleotides: TGTGCCAGCAGTGAACGGACAGGGAACACTGAAGCTTTCTTT.

The chain carries TRBV4-1 and TRBJ2-7; 10 bases agree with TRBD1. This CDR3 region has 15 residues. V trimming: 0 bases; J trimming: 9 bases; junction bases outside the gene matches: 8. Germline V lookup: CDR1 MGHRA, CDR2 YSYEKL. The CDR3 DNA is TGCGCCAGCAGCCAAGATCGAGGACAGGGGGGCTGGCAGTACTTC. Amino acids: CASSQDRGQGGWQYF.

The chain carries TRBV28 and TRBJ2-2; 12 bases align to TRBD2. The CDR3 has 16 residues. Unmatched junction bases numbered 6, after V lost 4 bases and J lost 6 bases. CDR1 and CDR2 from the germline V gene are MDHEN and SYDVKM. CDR3 sequence reads: CASSSRLAGVPGELFF. In DNA form, the CDR3 reads TGTGCCAGCAGTTCCCGACTAGCGGGAGTTCCCGGGGAGCTGTTTTTT.

This clone was observed a single time. The rearrangement links TRBV6-1 to TRBJ1-2; D call uncertain. The V end was cut by 3 bases, the J end by 4 bases, with 6 bases between. Germline CDR1 and CDR2: MNHNS and SASEGT. This CDR3 comprises 12 residues. CDR3 in DNA: TGTGCCAGCAGTGACACAGTCTATGGCTACACCTTC. Protein sequence: CASSDTVYGYTF.

V and J are TRBV25-1 and TRBJ2-3; 8 nucleotides match TRBD2. This CDR3 has 15 amino acids. Unmatched junction bases numbered 3, after V lost 3 bases and J lost 1 base. Germline values: CDR1 MGHDK, CDR2 SYGVNS. The CDR3 is CASSDTGGGTDTQYF. The CDR3 DNA reads TGTGCCAGCAGTGATACCGGGGGGGGCACAGATACGCAGTATTTT. Together with reference TRBV25-1 and TRBJ2-3, the CDR3 gives the full variable domain: EADIYQTPRYLVIGTGKKITLECSQTMGHDKMYWYQQDPGMELHLIHYSYGVNSTEKGDLSSESTVSRIRTEHFPLTLESARPSHTSQYLCASSDTGGGTDTQYFGPGTRLTVL.

The chain combines TRBV5-8 with TRBJ2-5; 13 nucleotides match TRBD2. The germline gives CDR1 SGHTS, CDR2 YDEGEE. This CDR3 is built from 17 residues. V trimming: 4 bases; J trimming: 4 bases; junction bases outside the gene matches: 10. This chain's CDR3 is CASSPGLAGIDLETQYF. The CDR3 DNA sequence: TGTGCCAGCAGCCCGGGACTAGCGGGAATAGATCTAGAGACCCAGTACTTC.

The gene calls are TRBV29-1 and TRBJ1-1; no definite D call. Germline V gene lookup returns CDR1 SQVTM and CDR2 ANQGSEA. V lost 7 bases and J lost 8, with 14 bases in between. This CDR3 has 11 residues. The CDR3 coding sequence is TGCAGCGGACGTGATCCGGAGGAAGCTTTCTTT. Translating gives CSGRDPEEAFF.

The CDR3 loop reads CASSEWGGGQPYNEQFF. The CDR3 DNA is TGTGCCAGCAGTGAATGGGGAGGCGGCCAGCCCTACAATGAGCAGTTCTTC. The chain combines TRBV25-1 with TRBJ2-1; D is perhaps TRBD2 (6 bases). V lost 1 base to trimming and J lost 2 bases, with 15 bases between them. Germline V gives CDR1 MGHDK, CDR2 SYGVNS. The CDR3 totals 17 residues. Supplemented by reference TRBV25-1 and TRBJ2-1, the full variable domain reads EADIYQTPRYLVIGTGKKITLECSQTMGHDKMYWYQQDPGMELHLIHYSYGVNSTEKGDLSSESTVSRIRTEHFPLTLESARPSHTSQYLCASSEWGGGQPYNEQFFGPGTRLTVL.

This clone has a handful of counts. The chain couples TRBV5-1 to TRBJ1-1; 7 bases align to TRBD1. CDR3 size: 12 residues. Germline V gene data show CDR1 as SGHRS and CDR2 as YFSETQ. After removal of 0 bases from V and 10 bases from J, the junction contained 3 bases not matched to a gene. CDR3 sequence: CASSLDRGTAFF. CDR3 nucleotide sequence: TGCGCCAGCAGCTTGGACAGGGGCACAGCTTTCTTT.

This chain joins TRBV6-5 and TRBJ2-7, with TRBD2 as a possible D gene (5 bases). The CDR3 sequence is 15 residues long. Germline V gene lookup returns CDR1 MNHEY and CDR2 SVGAGI. V gave up 2 bases and J gave up 2 bases, with 13 bases separating them. CDR3 residues: CASSYKWGDTYEQYF. The CDR3 bases are TGTGCCAGCAGTTACAAGTGGGGAGACACCTACGAGCAGTACTTC.

This clone was counted once. The chain joins TRBV5-4 to TRBJ2-1, with D tentatively TRBD2 (6 bases). The V end lost 4 bases, the J end lost 5 bases, and 13 bases lay between the germline ends. The CDR3 runs to 14 residues. CDR1 and CDR2 (germline): SGHNT, YYREEE (reference sequence). In nucleotides, the CDR3 is TGTGCCAGCAGCCCATCGGGACTCAACAATGAGCAGTTCTTC. Protein: CASSPSGLNNEQFF.

V gene TRBV10-2 combines with J gene TRBJ1-5, with D perhaps TRBD1 (6 bases). V lost 2 bases to trimming and J lost 6 bases, with 11 bases between them. Germline V gene sequence: CDR1 WSHSY, CDR2 SAAADI. The CDR3 covers 14 residues. CDR3 loop: CASSEGGRRQPQHF. The CDR3 DNA sequence: TGCGCCAGCAGTGAGGGGGGCAGGCGTCAGCCCCAGCATTTT.

The chain carries TRBV7-3 and TRBJ2-6, with 9 bases matching TRBD1. V was clipped by 1 base and J by 2 bases; unmatched bases: 12. CDR3 size: 20 residues. Germline-derived CDR1 and CDR2 are SGHTA and FQGTGA. Here the CDR3 DNA reads TGTGCCAGCAGCTTAATCCCGGGACAGGGTTTAGGTGCTGGGGCCAACGTCCTGACTTTC. Its translation is CASSLIPGQGLGAGANVLTF.

Only one count was recorded for this clone. The chain employs TRBV5-4 and TRBJ1-2; perhaps TRBD1 as D (6 bases). The V gene lost 3 bases and the J gene lost 4 bases, with 10 bases spanning the gap. The CDR3 contains 13 residues. Germline lookup yields CDR1 SGHNT and CDR2 YYREEE (reference sequence). This CDR3 is CASSSQDSYGYTF. Here the CDR3 DNA reads TGTGCCAGCAGCTCCCAGGACAGCTATGGCTACACCTTC.

The J gene is TRBJ2-5, the V gene TRBV19; 10 positions match TRBD2. This CDR3 contains 14 residues. Germline V lookup: CDR1 LNHDA, CDR2 SQIVND (reference sequence). J gave up 4 bases and V 1 base, and 0 bases lay outside the gene matches. Here the CDR3 reads CASSIGLAGETQYF. The CDR3, as DNA: TGTGCCAGTAGTATAGGACTAGCGGGAGAGACCCAGTACTTC.